These 11 T cell receptor beta chains came from one sample sequenced in a study of CD8+ T cells in alopecia areata. Following extraction, RNA underwent reverse transcription to cDNA, which served as the sequencing template. Clones were read by immunoSEQ multiplex PCR, and TCRdb kept only the in-frame ones, dropping some. The sample records about 110,000 clones, under 60% being singletons. The sample comprised NKG2D-low CD8+ T cells sorted from blood. The receptors here all came from a human donor with alopecia areata.

The CDR3 reads CASSDPTSQSYNEQFF. In DNA, the CDR3 is TGTGCCAGCAGCGACCCAACTAGTCAATCCTACAATGAGCAGTTCTTC. The chain recombines TRBV2 with TRBJ2-1, with D perhaps matching TRBD2 (5 bases). Germline assignment: CDR1 SNHLY and CDR2 FYNNEI. Trimming stripped 6 bases from V and 1 base from J, with 16 bases between. The CDR3 runs 16 residues.

This clone was seen only a few times. The chain combines TRBV7-9 with TRBJ2-1; 9 positions agree with TRBD1. After removal of 7 bases from V and 6 bases from J, the junction contained 7 bases not matched to a gene. This CDR3 is built from 14 residues. Germline V gene sequence: CDR1 SEHNR, CDR2 FQNEAQ (reference sequence). The CDR3 protein is CASTLETGGNEQFF. As DNA, the CDR3 is TGTGCCAGCACCCTAGAGACAGGGGGCAATGAGCAGTTCTTC.

The chain uses TRBV27 and TRBJ2-7; D ambiguous. Between the trimmed V and J ends, which lost 7 bases and 3 bases, there was a span of 16 bases. Germline assignment: CDR1 MNHEY and CDR2 SMNVEV (reference sequence). The CDR3 extends over 14 amino acids. The CDR3 bases are TGTGCCAGCAACAACCTCCGGGCCGACTACGAGCAGTACTTC. Encoded protein: CASNNLRADYEQYF.

The chain carries TRBV27 and TRBJ2-7; no clear D. The V gene lost 3 bases and the J gene lost 9 bases, with 12 bases spanning the gap. The CDR3 covers 12 residues. The germline V gene encodes CDR1 MNHEY and CDR2 SMNVEV (reference sequence). CDR3 loop: CASSFDGPGQYF. The CDR3 DNA reads as TGTGCCAGCAGTTTTGATGGACCTGGGCAGTACTTC.

The genes are TRBV10-3 and TRBJ2-7; 8 positions match TRBD2. The CDR3 has 17 residues. Per germline, CDR1 ENHRY and CDR2 SYGVKD. V shed 6 bases, J shed 4 bases, and the junction held 17 bases outside the gene matches. DNA for the CDR3: TGTGCCATCAGCGGTACAAAAGCGGGAGAAAACGTATACGAGCAGTACTTC. It encodes CAISGTKAGENVYEQYF.

The chain links TRBV2 to TRBJ1-1; perhaps TRBD1 as D (6 bases). The CDR3 contains 14 residues. The germline CDR1 and CDR2 sequences are SNHLY and FYNNEI. Trimming stripped 6 bases from V and 1 base from J, with 12 bases between. CDR3 loop: CASRGEQGNTEAFF. CDR3 sequence (DNA): TGTGCCAGCAGAGGGGAACAGGGGAACACTGAAGCTTTCTTT.

The chain couples TRBV4-1 to TRBJ2-7; D possibly matches TRBD1 or TRBD2 (6 bases each). The CDR3 runs to 14 residues. In germline, CDR1 is MGHRA, CDR2 YSYEKL. V was pared by 1 base and J by 6 bases, with 13 bases between. The CDR3 region has the DNA TGCGCCAGCAGCCAAGTCAAACAGGGAGGCGAGCAGTACTTC. Encoded protein: CASSQVKQGGEQYF.

This clone was seen a handful of times. This sequence joins TRBV28 and TRBJ2-5; D gene ambiguous. Germline assignment: CDR1 MDHEN and CDR2 SYDVKM. V dropped 4 bases and J dropped 7 bases, with 7 bases sitting between them. The CDR3 length is 11 residues. CDR3 sequence reads: CASSSDVTQYF. The CDR3 nucleotides read TGTGCCAGCAGTTCCGATGTGACCCAGTACTTC.

V is TRBV6-1 and J is TRBJ2-1, with no clear D. From germline, CDR1 is MNHNS and CDR2 SASEGT. This CDR3 spans 14 amino acids. Trimming took 6 bases from V and 0 from J, leaving 9 bases between them. The CDR3 DNA follows: TGTGCCAGCAGATACTGGAGCTCCTACAATGAGCAGTTCTTC. Its protein product is CASRYWSSYNEQFF.

This clone has just a few counts. The V and J genes are TRBV5-6 and TRBJ2-1; 8 nucleotides line up with TRBD1. V shed 3 bases and J 0 bases; nucleotides not matched to a gene: 2. This CDR3 comprises 15 residues. Germline assignment: CDR1 SGHDT and CDR2 YYEEEE. The CDR3 sequence: CASSWTGSSYNEQFF. CDR3 nucleotides: TGTGCCAGCAGCTGGACAGGGAGCTCCTACAATGAGCAGTTCTTC.

This clone was observed a handful of times. V and J are TRBV9 and TRBJ2-3, with a tentative D call TRBD2 (5 bases). The length of the CDR3 is 15 residues. V was clipped by 4 bases and J by 1 base, with 13 bases between them. From germline, CDR1 is SGDLS and CDR2 YYNGEE. DNA for the CDR3: TGTGCCAGCAGCCCAGGTGGTAGCGGCACAGATACGCAGTATTTT. It is translated as CASSPGGSGTDTQYF.